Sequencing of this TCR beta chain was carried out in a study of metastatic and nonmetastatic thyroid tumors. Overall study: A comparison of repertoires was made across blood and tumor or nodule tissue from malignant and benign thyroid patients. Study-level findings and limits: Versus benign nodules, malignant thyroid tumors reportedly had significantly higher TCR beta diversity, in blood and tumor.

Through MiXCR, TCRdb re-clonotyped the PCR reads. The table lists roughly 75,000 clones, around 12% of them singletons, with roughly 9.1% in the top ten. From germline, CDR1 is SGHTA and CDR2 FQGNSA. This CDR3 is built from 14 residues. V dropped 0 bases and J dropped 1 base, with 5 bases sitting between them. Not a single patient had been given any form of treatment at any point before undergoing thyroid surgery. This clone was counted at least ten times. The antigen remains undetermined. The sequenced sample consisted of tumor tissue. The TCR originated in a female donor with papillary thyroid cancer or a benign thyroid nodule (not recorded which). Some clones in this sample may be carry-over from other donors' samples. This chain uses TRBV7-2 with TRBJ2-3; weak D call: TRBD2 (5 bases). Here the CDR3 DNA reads TGTGCCAGCAGCTTAGCGCGGGGCACAGATACGCAGTATTTT. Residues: CASSLARGTDTQYF.